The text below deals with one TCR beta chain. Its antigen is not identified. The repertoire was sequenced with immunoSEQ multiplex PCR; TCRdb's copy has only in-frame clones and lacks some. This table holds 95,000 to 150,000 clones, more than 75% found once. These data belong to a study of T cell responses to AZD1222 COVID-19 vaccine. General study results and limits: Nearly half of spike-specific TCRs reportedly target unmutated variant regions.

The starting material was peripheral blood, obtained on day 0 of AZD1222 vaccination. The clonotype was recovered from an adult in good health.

CDR3 sequence reads: CASSPFRGDDTDTQYF. CDR3 sequence (DNA): TGTGCCAGCTCACCCTTCCGGGGGGACGACACAGATACGCAGTATTTT. The V and J genes are TRBV18 and TRBJ2-3; 7 positions match TRBD2. V trimming: 3 bases; J trimming: 2 bases; junction bases outside the gene matches: 8. Germline CDR1 is KGHSH and CDR2 is LQKENI. This CDR3 region has 16 residues.